A single sample is the source of the 20 T cell receptor beta chains below, sequenced in a study of cytomegalovirus exposure and HLA in healthy donors. In the PCR, 60 Vbeta and 13 Jbeta primers were used. The protocol was immunoSEQ multiplex PCR, while the TCRdb copy is restricted to in-frame clones and leaves out a portion. This sample has around 85,000 clones; 75% to 85% occur once, and the top ten carry about 30%. The source material was PBMCs. The source is a man in his fifties in good health and CMV-seropositive.

The gene calls are TRBV27 and TRBJ2-5; D is uncertain. CDR3 length: 14 amino acids. CDR1 and CDR2 from the germline V gene are MNHEY and SMNVEV (reference sequence). Trimming cost V 5 bases and J 2 bases, with 12 bases left between them. This chain's CDR3 is CASSGGYRQETQYF. CDR3 nucleotide sequence: TGTGCCAGCAGTGGCGGCTACCGGCAAGAGACCCAGTACTTC.

This chain joins TRBV14 and TRBJ2-5; 12 bases align to TRBD1. In germline, CDR1 is SGHDN, CDR2 FVKESK. Unmatched junction bases numbered 8, after V lost 5 bases and J lost 4 bases. The CDR3 runs 16 residues. CDR3 loop: CASSKGQGATRETQYF. CDR3 in DNA: TGTGCCAGCAGCAAGGGACAGGGGGCTACTAGAGAGACCCAGTACTTC.

This chain uses TRBV9 with TRBJ2-7, with D maybe TRBD2 (5 bases). The CDR3 extends over 12 amino acids. Deletions cut 6 bases from V and 6 bases from J, with 13 bases between. Germline CDR1 reads SGDLS; CDR2 reads YYNGEE. CDR3 sequence: CASTDNRGEQYF. The CDR3 coding sequence is TGTGCCAGCACGGATAACCGGGGCGAGCAGTACTTC. The full variable domain, with the rest looked up from reference TRBV9 and TRBJ2-7, is DSGVTQTPKHLITATGQRVTLRCSPRSGDLSVYWYQQSLDQGLQFLIQYYNGEERAKGNILERFSAQQFPDLHSELNLSSLELGDSALYFCASTDNRGEQYFGPGTRLTVT.

This clone appeared a few times. This chain uses TRBV5-4 with TRBJ1-2; maybe TRBD1 (6 bases). The V end was cut by 1 base, the J end by 4 bases, with 14 bases between. The germline CDR1 and CDR2 sequences are SGHNT and YYREEE (reference sequence). The CDR3 extends over 15 amino acids. The CDR3 coding sequence is TGTGCCAGCAGCTTGCCTCTGGGGGCATTCTATGGCTACACCTTC. The encoded protein is CASSLPLGAFYGYTF.

This chain joins TRBV7-6 and TRBJ2-3, with TRBD2 identical over 13 bases. CDR3 length: 16 amino acids. V shed 5 bases, J shed 4 bases, and the junction held 6 bases outside the gene matches. Per germline, CDR1 SGHVS and CDR2 FNYEAQ. This CDR3 is CASSLRTSGSADTQYF. DNA of the CDR3: TGTGCCAGCAGCCTACGGACTAGCGGGAGCGCAGATACGCAGTATTTT.

The V and J genes are TRBV21-1 and TRBJ2-1; the D call in the table, TRBD1, was not verified against the DNA. TRBV21-1 is a pseudogene segment. The CDR3 is 16 amino acids. The CDR3 loop reads CASSKARTGPHNEQFF. The CDR3 DNA follows: TGTGCCAGCAGCAAAGCGCGGACAGGTCCCCACAATGAGCAGTTCTTC.

This sequence joins TRBV5-1 and TRBJ1-2; D not certain. Looked up from germline, CDR1 is SGHRS and CDR2 is YFSETQ. V shed 2 bases and J shed 1 base, with 9 bases lying between them. This CDR3 has 14 residues. The CDR3 is CASSLGRGNYGYTF. CDR3 bases: TGCGCCAGCAGCTTAGGTCGGGGTAACTATGGCTACACCTTC.

The chain combines TRBV6-4 with TRBJ1-5; no clear D. The V and J ends lost 4 bases and 0 bases respectively, with 4 bases between them. The CDR3 loop spans 13 amino acids. The V gene's germline CDR1 is MRHNA and CDR2 SNTAGT. The CDR3 protein is CASSADSNQPQHF. DNA of the CDR3: TGTGCCAGCAGTGCAGATAGCAATCAGCCCCAGCATTTT.

To note about this clone: One end of the junction is discordant with germline, which a read error may explain. The CDR3 sequence is CASSPVGPGVGEQHF. The CDR3 DNA is TGTGCCAGCAGCCCAGTCGGTCCGGGAGTCGGCGAGCAGCACTTC. The chain links TRBV9 to TRBJ2-7; perhaps TRBD2 as D (6 bases). CDR1 is SGDLS and CDR2 is YYNGEE in the germline V gene. This CDR3 spans 15 amino acids. Full variable domain (missing parts from reference TRBV9 and TRBJ2-7): DSGVTQTPKHLITATGQRVTLRCSPRSGDLSVYWYQQSLDQGLQFLIQYYNGEERAKGNILERFSAQQFPDLHSELNLSSLELGDSALYFCASSPVGPGVGEQHFGPGTRLTVT.

This clone was seen only once. In nucleotides, the CDR3 is TGTGCCAGCAGACCCCGACAGGCCGGCTCCTACGAGCAGTACTTC. As protein: CASRPRQAGSYEQYF. The chain links TRBV7-2 to TRBJ2-7, with D maybe TRBD1 (6 bases). Germline assignment: CDR1 SGHTA and CDR2 FQGNSA. This CDR3 region has 15 residues. V dropped 6 bases and J dropped 0 bases, with 15 bases sitting between them.

The rearrangement uses TRBV5-1 and TRBJ1-4; 7 positions match TRBD1. The CDR3 length is 16 residues. Trimming at V came to 0 bases and at J to 8 bases, leaving 10 bases not matched to a gene. CDR1 SGHRS and CDR2 YFSETQ come from the germline V gene. CDR3 amino acids: CASSLEGVTGFEKLFF. The CDR3 nucleotides read TGCGCCAGCAGCTTGGAGGGGGTGACAGGGTTCGAAAAACTGTTTTTT.

V and J are TRBV7-3 and TRBJ1-2; a weak D match, TRBD1 (6 bases). V lost 8 bases and J 8 bases, leaving 24 bases between the germline ends. Looked up from germline, CDR1 is SGHTA and CDR2 is FQGTGA. The CDR3 totals 15 residues. The CDR3 spells CASAGGLRTVGGYTF. The CDR3 nucleotides read TGTGCCAGCGCGGGGGGGCTTCGGACCGTGGGAGGCTACACCTTC.

This chain links TRBV21-1 with TRBJ2-7; TRBD1 is taken as the D call from the table, unchecked against the DNA. TRBV21-1 is shown as a pseudogene. The CDR3 contains 19 residues. The CDR3 reads CASSMRPPGQGRWWGEQYF. The CDR3 DNA reads as TGTGCCAGCAGCATGCGCCCCCCAGGACAGGGGAGATGGTGGGGCGAGCAGTACTTC.

With regard to this clone: Different DNA sequences within this sample yield the same CDR3. V gene TRBV2 combines with J gene TRBJ1-5; perhaps TRBD1 as D (5 bases). Trimming pared 0 bases from V and 4 bases from J, leaving 10 bases between. The germline V gene has CDR1 SNHLY and CDR2 FYNNEI. This CDR3 comprises 15 residues. The CDR3 DNA reads TGTGCCAGCAGTGAAGCCTTGTCAGGGAATCAGCCCCAGCATTTT. Translating gives CASSEALSGNQPQHF. Full variable domain (outside the CDR3, taken from reference TRBV2 and TRBJ1-5): EPEVTQTPSHQVTQMGQEVILRCVPISNHLYFYWYRQILGQKVEFLVSFYNNEISEKSEIFDDQFSVERPDGSNFTLKIRSTKLEDSAMYFCASSEALSGNQPQHFGDGTRLSIL.

The chain links TRBV18 to TRBJ2-5; 12 nucleotides agree with TRBD2. CDR3 length: 15 amino acids. The V gene end was trimmed by 2 bases and the J gene end by 5 bases; junction bases not matched to a gene: 3. The V gene's germline CDR1 is KGHSH and CDR2 LQKENI. CDR3 in DNA: TGTGCCAGCTCACCAGGGACTAGCGGGTGGGAGACCCAGTACTTC. Amino acids: CASSPGTSGWETQYF.

This chain connects TRBV28 to TRBJ2-7, with 9 positions matching TRBD1. CDR1 is MDHEN, CDR2 SYDVKM, per germline. The CDR3 is 16 amino acids. J gave up 1 base and V 4 bases, and 8 bases lay outside the gene matches. The chain's CDR3 is CASSSPRQGGSYEQYF. CDR3 bases: TGTGCCAGCAGTTCCCCGAGACAGGGGGGGTCCTACGAGCAGTACTTC.

The V call is TRBV12-5, the J call TRBJ2-1; TRBD2 aligns across 7 bases. V gave up 6 bases and J gave up 4 bases; unmatched junction bases: 6. The CDR3 contains 14 residues. Germline V CDR1 and CDR2: LGHNT, FRNRAP. CDR3 protein: CASGIGLVYNEQFF. The CDR3 DNA is TGTGCTAGTGGCATAGGACTAGTTTACAATGAGCAGTTCTTC.

V is TRBV30 and J is TRBJ1-1; D perhaps matches TRBD1 (5 bases). Trimming pared 2 bases from V and 6 bases from J, leaving 19 bases between. The CDR3 extends over 15 amino acids. Germline CDR1 and CDR2: GTSNPN and SVGIG (reference sequence). The CDR3 bases are TGTGCCTGGAGTCTCACGGGGGGGGGTAGCGCTGAAGCTTTCTTT. As protein: CAWSLTGGGSAEAFF.

The V and J genes are TRBV7-2 and TRBJ1-2; the match to TRBD1 covers 9 bases. Germline V lookup: CDR1 SGHTA, CDR2 FQGNSA. Unmatched junction bases numbered 10, after V lost 5 bases and J lost 6 bases. The CDR3 sequence is 15 residues long. This chain's CDR3 is CASSRIRTGVDGYTF. DNA of the CDR3: TGTGCCAGCAGCCGTATAAGGACAGGGGTCGATGGCTACACCTTC. The full variable domain, rest sourced from reference TRBV7-2 and TRBJ1-2, is GAGVSQSPSNKVTEKGKDVELRCDPISGHTALYWYRQSLGQGLEFLIYFQGNSAPDKSGLPSDRFSAERTGGSVSTLTIQRTQQEDSAVYLCASSRIRTGVDGYTFGSGTRLTVV.

The chain employs TRBV11-1 and TRBJ2-5; perhaps TRBD2 as D (6 bases). The CDR3 runs to 17 residues. The germline gives CDR1 SGHAT, CDR2 FQDESV (reference sequence). Trimming removed 3 bases from V and 7 bases from J, with 24 bases in between. The chain's CDR3 is CASSLLSGIENWGTQYF. CDR3 DNA: TGTGCCAGCAGCTTGCTTAGCGGAATAGAAAATTGGGGGACCCAGTACTTC.